The 4 T cell receptor beta chains reported below all come from one sample, sequenced in a study of blood T cells in healthy people across ages. The second PCR ran about 6 to 11 cycles with a sample-barcoded 5' primer and J-beta primers. Each CDR3 protein gets one entry after TCRdb re-called the 5' RACE reads with MiXCR. In the table there are fewer than 2,000,000 distinct CDR3 sequences, about two fifths of which are singletons. Sequenced sample: blood. Receptors originate from a human donor in good health.

V gene TRBV4-1 combines with J gene TRBJ1-1; D not resolved. V dropped 4 bases and J dropped 3 bases, with 12 bases sitting between them. CDR1 and CDR2 (germline): MGHRA, YSYEKL. The CDR3 consists of 14 residues. The CDR3 coding sequence is TGCGCCAGCAGCCCCTGGGTGGAGGACACTGAAGCTTTCTTT. Encoded protein: CASSPWVEDTEAFF.

There are a few counts of this clonotype. The chain combines TRBV28 with TRBJ2-7; D perhaps matches TRBD2 (5 bases). V was shortened by 9 bases and J by 2 bases, with 14 bases between the two germline ends. The CDR3 has 13 residues. Germline V gene sequence: CDR1 MDHEN, CDR2 SYDVKM. In DNA, the CDR3 is TGTGCCAGTGGGGAGACGGAACCCTACGAGCAGTACTTC. Translated: CASGETEPYEQYF.

This clonotype showed up just a few times. The rearrangement links TRBV6-2 or TRBV6-3 to TRBJ1-1; a possible D gene is TRBD1 (6 bases). Germline CDR1 reads MNHEY; CDR2 reads SVGEGT. With 0 bases removed from V and 4 bases from J, the gap between germline ends came to 15 bases. The CDR3 loop spans 16 amino acids. The CDR3 protein is CASSYSLGARGTEAFF. The CDR3 DNA follows: TGTGCCAGCAGTTACTCTCTGGGGGCCAGAGGCACTGAAGCTTTCTTT.

The chain links TRBV20-1 to TRBJ2-5; 7 bases line up with TRBD2. The CDR3 has 14 residues. CDR1 and CDR2 from the germline V gene are DFQATT and SNEGSKA (reference sequence). J was trimmed by 1 base and V by 3 bases; bases with no gene match: 5. DNA for the CDR3: TGCAGTGCTAGTCCGGGGGGTATCCAAGAGACCCAGTACTTC. Encoded protein: CSASPGGIQETQYF.